The 30 T cell receptor beta chains below were found in one sample sequenced in a study of T cell repertoires in cytomegalovirus infection. One entry per CDR3 protein, called by TCRdb with MiXCR from the reads. The sample yields more than 400,000 distinct CDR3 sequences, more than 20% seen once. Sequenced input: PBMCs. The receptors derive from a human donor in good health (CMV status not recorded). Some clones in this sample may be carry-over from other donors' samples.

The CDR3 sequence is CASRDRGPAGPDTQYF. CDR3 DNA sequence: TGTGCCAGCAGGGACAGGGGGCCAGCGGGGCCAGATACGCAGTATTTT. This sequence joins TRBV12-3 or TRBV12-4 and TRBJ2-3, with 11 bases matching TRBD1. The CDR3 sequence is 16 residues long. The V gene end was trimmed by 6 bases and the J gene end by 4 bases; junction bases not matched to a gene: 9.

This clonotype showed up just a few times. The J gene is TRBJ2-7, the V gene TRBV2; D possibly matches TRBD1 or TRBD2 (5 bases each). The CDR3 extends over 12 amino acids. CDR1 and CDR2 from the germline V gene are SNHLY and FYNNEI. The DNA for the CDR3 is TGTGTAATGGGCAGGGAGTCCTACGAGCAGTACGTC. Translated, it gives CVMGRESYEQYV.

This clonotype appeared a few times. This chain connects TRBV25-1 to TRBJ1-1; no clear D. V was shortened by 2 bases and J by 4 bases, with 8 bases between the two germline ends. The CDR3 loop spans 13 amino acids. CDR1 MGHDK and CDR2 SYGVNS come from the germline V gene. In DNA, the CDR3 is TGTGCCAGCAGTGAAGTGGCAGCCACTGAAGCTTTCTTT. This codes for CASSEVAATEAFF.

This clonotype has a count of ten or more. This chain connects TRBV11-3 to TRBJ2-5, with D perhaps matching TRBD2 (5 bases). V lost 6 bases and J lost 5, with 19 bases in between. The CDR3 contains 15 residues. Per the germline V gene, CDR1 is SGHNT and CDR2 is YENEEA. The CDR3 is CASRHGKGRMETQYF. The CDR3 DNA sequence: TGTGCCAGCAGACACGGGAAAGGTCGTATGGAGACCCAGTACTTC.

The rearrangement uses TRBV7-6 and TRBJ1-4; 9 bases fit TRBD1. V lost 5 bases to trimming and J lost 0 bases; unmatched junction nucleotides: 4. The CDR3 extends over 16 amino acids. Germline V lookup: CDR1 SGHVS, CDR2 FNYEAQ. Written as DNA, the CDR3 is TGTGCCAGCAGCGTACGACAGGGGGCAACTAATGAAAAACTGTTTTTT. It specifies CASSVRQGATNEKLFF.

This clonotype has a handful of counts. V usage is TRBV7-6 and J usage is TRBJ2-1, with D uncertain. Trimming stripped 5 bases from V and 0 bases from J, with 14 bases between. The CDR3 spans 16 residues. The germline gives CDR1 SGHVS, CDR2 FNYEAQ. In DNA, the CDR3 is TGTGCCAGCAGCCAAGACCCCTATAGCTCCTACAATGAGCAGTTCTTC. Translated: CASSQDPYSSYNEQFF.

The gene calls are TRBV7-2 and TRBJ2-2; 7 bases fit TRBD1. The CDR3 is 17 residues long. Germline assignment: CDR1 SGHTA and CDR2 FQGNSA. After removal of 2 bases from V and 0 bases from J, the junction contained 6 bases not matched to a gene. In DNA form, the CDR3 reads TGTGCCAGCAGCTTAATGAGCCAGGGGGCGAACACCGGGGAGCTGTTTTTT. This gives the protein CASSLMSQGANTGELFF.

This clonotype occurred many times. The J gene is TRBJ1-4, the V gene TRBV7-6, with D tentatively TRBD1 (5 bases). CDR1 and CDR2 from the germline V gene are SGHVS and FNYEAQ. This CDR3 region has 14 residues. Trimming removed 4 bases at V and 2 bases at J, with 8 bases between. The CDR3 nucleotides read TGTGCCAGCAGCTCAGGGAGGACTAATGAAAAACTGTTTTTT. The encoded protein is CASSSGRTNEKLFF.

The table lists this clonotype with many counts. Written as DNA, the CDR3 is TGTGCCAGCAGCGAGAGACAGGGAGGCGGTGGCTACACCTTC. It codes for CASSERQGGGGYTF. This chain joins TRBV7-2 and TRBJ1-2; 7 bases map to TRBD1. V shed 5 bases and J 7 bases; nucleotides not matched to a gene: 10. The CDR3 runs 14 residues. Germline CDR1 reads SGHTA; CDR2 reads FQGNSA.

V is TRBV20-1 and J is TRBJ2-5; 9 bases are a match to TRBD2. The V and J ends lost 6 bases and 7 bases, in that order; junction bases with no gene match: 6. Germline values: CDR1 DFQATT, CDR2 SNEGSKA (reference sequence). The CDR3 extends over 12 amino acids. DNA for the CDR3: TGCAGTGCCAGGACTAGCGTGGGGACCCAGTACTTC. Translated, it gives CSARTSVGTQYF.

The V and J genes are TRBV7-9 and TRBJ1-6; the D is unclear. The V end lost 0 bases, the J end lost 3 bases, and 3 bases lay between the germline ends. The CDR3 is made up of 14 amino acids. Germline V gives CDR1 SEHNR, CDR2 FQNEAQ (reference sequence). The CDR3 DNA reads as TGTGCCAGCAGCTTAGCCAGCTATAATTCACCCCTCCACTTT. Amino acid sequence: CASSLASYNSPLHF.

The chain recombines TRBV20-1 with TRBJ1-5; D is uncertain. Looked up from germline, CDR1 is DFQATT and CDR2 is SNEGSKA (reference sequence). V lost 0 bases, J lost 0 bases, and 12 bases lay in between. The CDR3 runs to 16 residues. CDR3 DNA sequence: TGCAGTGCTAGAGATCCGAGCCTCAATAGCAATCAGCCCCAGCATTTT. Protein sequence: CSARDPSLNSNQPQHF.

The rearrangement joins TRBV10-3 to TRBJ1-1; 8 bases are shared with TRBD1. CDR3 length equals 15 residues. J lost 1 base, V lost 3 bases, and 4 bases had no gene match. Germline V gene sequence: CDR1 ENHRY, CDR2 SYGVKD. This CDR3 reads CAISETTGANTEAFF. The CDR3 nucleotides are TGTGCCATCAGTGAAACGACAGGGGCGAACACTGAAGCTTTCTTT.

The table lists this clonotype with a few counts. J is TRBJ1-2 and V is TRBV6-8, with 9 positions matching TRBD1. CDR1 and CDR2 from the germline V gene are MNHGY and SAAAGT. The CDR3 covers 13 residues. V lost 8 bases to trimming and J lost 8 bases; unmatched junction nucleotides: 9. CDR3 DNA sequence: TGTGCCAGCGGTGCACAGGGGGCTGGGGGCTACACCTTC. As protein: CASGAQGAGGYTF.

The V gene is TRBV12-3 or TRBV12-4, the J gene TRBJ2-3, with 7 bases aligning to TRBD2. J gave up 6 bases and V 3 bases, and 9 bases lay outside the gene matches. There are 15 residues in the CDR3. The CDR3 bases are TGTGCCAGCAGTTTCGGGCGGGGGAGGATGGATACGCAGTATTTT. Translated: CASSFGRGRMDTQYF.

On this clonotype: This clone may be a read error of a much larger clone one base away. This CDR3 is CASIYTDRLWVF. CDR3 bases: TGTGCCAGCATTTACACGGACCGATTGTGGGTCTTC. The chain joins TRBV6-2 or TRBV6-3 to TRBJ2-1; D is unclear. From germline, CDR1 is MNHEY and CDR2 SVGEGT. The CDR3 has 12 amino acids.

CDR3: CSARGGAGSNQPQHF. Here the CDR3 DNA reads TGCAGTGCTAGAGGTGGGGCGGGTAGCAATCAGCCCCAGCATTTT. V is TRBV20-1 and J is TRBJ1-5; D perhaps matches TRBD1 (5 bases). The CDR3 covers 15 residues. Germline CDR1 reads DFQATT; CDR2 reads SNEGSKA (reference sequence). V shed 1 base and J shed 0 bases, with 10 bases lying between them.

This clonotype has more than one count but fewer than ten. The chain joins TRBV15 to TRBJ1-1; perhaps TRBD1 as D (6 bases). Germline V gene data show CDR1 as LNHNV and CDR2 as YYDKDF (reference sequence). Trimming took 3 bases from V and 2 from J, leaving 13 bases between them. The CDR3 spans 15 residues. The CDR3 DNA is TGTGCCACCAGCAGCCCTCAGGGGCTTAACACTGAAGCTTTCTTT. Translated: CATSSPQGLNTEAFF.

In this sample, this clonotype turned up a few times. The chain combines TRBV2 with TRBJ2-7; a possible D gene is TRBD2 (6 bases). Trimming cost V 4 bases and J 6 bases, with 25 bases left between them. CDR3 length: 17 residues. Germline CDR1 reads SNHLY; CDR2 reads FYNNEI. The CDR3 coding sequence is TGTGCCAGCAGTGTCCGGCGGGAAAACATGTTGGTCGGCGAGCAGTACTTC. Amino acid sequence: CASSVRRENMLVGEQYF.

This rearrangement joins TRBV7-3 to TRBJ2-1; 7 bases agree with TRBD1. Germline loops: CDR1 SGHTA, CDR2 FQGTGA. The CDR3 is 16 residues long. V gave up 2 bases and J gave up 7 bases; unmatched junction bases: 11. The CDR3 DNA reads as TGTGCCAGCAGCTTATCCAGGGACAGCCTAAGGAATGAGCAGTTCTTC. It translates to CASSLSRDSLRNEQFF.

This clonotype was picked up a small number of times. This sequence joins TRBV7-6 and TRBJ2-1; weak D call: TRBD2 (6 bases). Trimming removed 8 bases from V and 2 bases from J, with 16 bases in between. Germline values: CDR1 SGHVS, CDR2 FNYEAQ. This CDR3 comprises 15 residues. CDR3 nucleotides: TGTGCCAGCGCGACGAGTGGCGGGACCTACAATGAGCAGTTCTTC. This encodes CASATSGGTYNEQFF.

This clonotype was detected only a few times. The rearrangement joins TRBV20-1 to TRBJ2-1, with D perhaps matching TRBD2 (6 bases). CDR3 size: 15 residues. Trimming pared 3 bases from V and 0 bases from J, leaving 12 bases between. CDR1 and CDR2 (germline): DFQATT, SNEGSKA (reference sequence). The CDR3 here is CSASSGAYSYNEQFF. For the CDR3, the DNA is TGCAGTGCTAGTAGCGGAGCCTACTCCTACAATGAGCAGTTCTTC.

This chain joins TRBV27 and TRBJ1-4; D is perhaps TRBD1 (5 bases). V lost 5 bases and J 5 bases, leaving 12 bases between the germline ends. The length of the CDR3 is 14 residues. The V gene's germline CDR1 is MNHEY and CDR2 SMNVEV (reference sequence). This chain's CDR3 is CASSERDSNEKLFF. CDR3 DNA sequence: TGTGCCAGCAGTGAGAGGGACTCCAATGAAAAACTGTTTTTT. Full variable domain (remainder filled in from reference TRBV27 and TRBJ1-4): EAQVTQNPRYLITVTGKKLTVTCSQNMNHEYMSWYRQDPGLGLRQIYYSMNVEVTDKGDVPEGYKVSRKEKRNFPLILESPSPNQTSLYFCASSERDSNEKLFFGSGTQLSVL.

The V gene is TRBV6-2 or TRBV6-3, the J gene TRBJ2-3; D is unresolved. Germline-derived CDR1 and CDR2 are MNHEY and SVGEGT. The CDR3 runs 16 residues. V dropped 2 bases and J dropped 5 bases, with 17 bases sitting between them. CDR3 nucleotide sequence: TGTGCCAGCAGTTACAATCCAGCGAGCCTCTTAGATACGCAGTATTTT. Translation: CASSYNPASLLDTQYF.

A few counts support this clonotype. The rearrangement joins TRBV6-6 to TRBJ2-1, with 12 bases matching TRBD2. Unmatched junction bases numbered 14, after V lost 2 bases and J lost 6 bases. Germline-derived CDR1 and CDR2 are MNHNY and SVGAGI (reference sequence). This CDR3 is built from 19 residues. The CDR3 reads CASSYKGLAGSGSFNEQFF. The CDR3 DNA reads as TGTGCCAGCAGTTACAAGGGACTAGCGGGCAGTGGATCATTCAATGAGCAGTTCTTC.

The chain couples TRBV13 to TRBJ2-2; 10 bases align to TRBD2. Germline values: CDR1 PRHDT, CDR2 FYEKMQ (reference sequence). The CDR3 loop spans 17 amino acids. J was trimmed by 6 bases and V by 5 bases; bases with no gene match: 12. CDR3 in DNA: TGTGCCAGCAGCGTGATAGCTAGCGGGAGAGACTCCGGGGAGCTGTTTTTT. This translates into CASSVIASGRDSGELFF.

This chain uses TRBV6-2 or TRBV6-3 with TRBJ1-2; a possible D gene is TRBD1 (5 bases). The V and J ends lost 8 bases and 4 bases respectively, with 17 bases between them. This CDR3 contains 14 residues. Germline CDR1 reads MNHEY; CDR2 reads SVGEGT. CDR3 nucleotides: TGTGCCAGCTCGACCGACAGAATCTCCTATGGCTACACCTTC. Its protein is CASSTDRISYGYTF.

The chain is built from TRBV20-1 and TRBJ2-7; perhaps D is TRBD1 or TRBD2 (5 bases each). The CDR3 covers 13 residues. Germline V gives CDR1 DFQATT, CDR2 SNEGSKA (reference sequence). The ends were cut back, 4 bases at V and 3 bases at J, with 13 bases in the middle. The CDR3 spells CSATPGPSYEQYV. The CDR3 DNA reads as TGCAGTGCTACCCCGGGGCCCAGCTACGAGCAGTACGTC.

The chain links TRBV4-3 to TRBJ1-4; D might be TRBD1 (5 bases). Germline lookup yields CDR1 LGHNA and CDR2 YSLEER. The CDR3 runs 15 residues. The V end lost 0 bases, the J end lost 8 bases, and 13 bases lay between the germline ends. CDR3 region: CASSQELGRPEKLFF. CDR3 in DNA: TGCGCCAGCAGCCAAGAGCTGGGGCGTCCGGAAAAACTGTTTTTT.

J is TRBJ1-6 and V is TRBV5-8, with TRBD1 matching 7 bases. Germline-derived CDR1 and CDR2 are SGHTS and YDEGEE. Germline trimming cut 1 base from V and 9 bases from J; bases unmatched to any gene: 4. CDR3 size: 14 residues. As DNA, the CDR3 is TGTGCCAGCAGCTTGTTGGGACAGCCTTCACCCCTCCACTTT. This sequence encodes CASSLLGQPSPLHF.